A single sample gave rise to the 9 T cell receptor beta chains below, sequenced in a study of OX40 agonist ivuxolimab in advanced cancers. The table came from immunoSEQ multiplex PCR; TCRdb's copy has only in-frame clones and leaves some out. This sample has about 11,000 clones; more than 75% occur once, and the top ten carry less than 30%. Sample: CD4+ or CD8+ T cells sorted from blood, taken in a trial of the OX40 agonist ivuxolimab. The receptors come from an adult with an advanced solid tumor such as melanoma, head and neck, liver or kidney cancer.

J is TRBJ2-7 and V is TRBV27; 7 nucleotides agree with TRBD2. This CDR3 has 14 residues. Trimming at V came to 3 bases and at J to 3 bases, leaving 5 bases not matched to a gene. Germline V gives CDR1 MNHEY, CDR2 SMNVEV (reference sequence). CDR3 in DNA: TGTGCCAGCAGTTTGCGGGAGAGATTCTACGAGCAGTACTTC. Amino acids: CASSLRERFYEQYF.

The chain is built from TRBV30 and TRBJ1-3; TRBD1 might be the D (5 bases). Trimming took off 0 bases at V and 2 bases at J, with 8 bases between the two ends. Germline V lookup: CDR1 GTSNPN, CDR2 SVGIG (reference sequence). This CDR3 is built from 14 residues. The CDR3: CAWSVGVAGNTIYF. CDR3 nucleotides: TGTGCCTGGAGTGTGGGGGTTGCTGGAAACACCATATATTTT.

The rearrangement joins TRBV9 to TRBJ2-1; D unclear. Deletions cut 0 bases from V and 4 bases from J, with 8 bases between. There are 14 residues in the CDR3. The germline V gene has CDR1 SGDLS and CDR2 YYNGEE. The CDR3 region is CASSVESYYNEQFF. CDR3 nucleotide sequence: TGTGCCAGCAGCGTAGAAAGTTATTACAATGAGCAGTTCTTC.

The chain has TRBV5-6 and TRBJ1-2; weak D call: TRBD1 (5 bases). With 4 bases removed from V and 5 bases from J, the gap between germline ends came to 6 bases. The length of the CDR3 is 11 residues. Germline CDR1 and CDR2: SGHDT and YYEEEE. CDR3 loop: CASSPGYGYTF. The CDR3 region has the DNA TGTGCCAGCAGCCCAGGGTATGGCTACACCTTC. Supplemented by reference TRBV5-6 and TRBJ1-2, the full variable domain reads DAGVTQSPTHLIKTRGQQVTLRCSPKSGHDTVSWYQQALGQGPQFIFQYYEEEERQRGNFPDRFSGHQFPNYSSELNVNALLLGDSALYLCASSPGYGYTFGSGTRLTVV.

V is TRBV19 and J is TRBJ2-3; D remains ambiguous. V lost 3 bases and J lost 4, with 8 bases in between. In germline, CDR1 is LNHDA, CDR2 SQIVND (reference sequence). CDR3 length: 13 amino acids. The CDR3 DNA is TGTGCCAGTAGTATTGTCTCATCAGATACGCAGTATTTT. The encoded protein is CASSIVSSDTQYF. The full variable domain, completed using reference TRBV19 and TRBJ2-3, is DGGITQSPKYLFRKEGQNVTLSCEQNLNHDAMYWYRQDPGQGLRLIYYSQIVNDFQKGDIAEGYSVSREKKESFPLTVTSAQKNPTAFYLCASSIVSSDTQYFGPGTRLTVL.

The chain has TRBV4-1 and TRBJ2-2; D gene uncertain. The CDR3 extends over 14 amino acids. V shed 5 bases and J shed 7 bases, with 14 bases lying between them. CDR1 is MGHRA and CDR2 is YSYEKL in the germline V gene. CDR3 DNA sequence: TGCGCCAGCAGCGAGATTGGCATTATCGGGGAGCTGTTTTTT. It is translated as CASSEIGIIGELFF.

CDR3 coding DNA: TGTGCCAGCAGCCAACGCCGAGACAGGGCACATCAGCCCCAGCATTTT. Protein: CASSQRRDRAHQPQHF. The chain is built from TRBV5-6 and TRBJ1-5; TRBD1 matches at 7 bases. Germline CDR1 and CDR2: SGHDT and YYEEEE. The CDR3 is 16 residues long. V lost 4 bases, J lost 5 bases, and 12 bases stayed unmatched.

The CDR3 DNA is TGTGCCAGTAGTATCTACAGTATGAACACTGAAGCTTTCTTT. This gives the protein CASSIYSMNTEAFF. The chain recombines TRBV19 with TRBJ1-1; D is unresolved. Between the trimmed V and J ends, which lost 3 bases and 0 bases, there was a span of 8 bases. Germline V gives CDR1 LNHDA, CDR2 SQIVND (reference sequence). The CDR3 spans 14 residues.

The V call is TRBV11-3, the J call TRBJ2-1; D is ambiguous. Germline CDR1 is SGHNT and CDR2 is YENEEA. The CDR3 is 15 residues long. V lost 0 bases and J 2 bases, leaving 8 bases between the germline ends. CDR3 DNA: TGTGCCAGCAGCTTAGATAGGTCTCCCTACAATGAGCAGTTCTTC. This codes for CASSLDRSPYNEQFF.